This entry lists 11 T cell receptor beta chains sequenced from one sample in a study of cytomegalovirus exposure and HLA in healthy donors. Amplification used 60 Vbeta primers and 13 Jbeta primers. Profiling relied on immunoSEQ multiplex PCR, and the TCRdb table lists in-frame clones only, not all of them. The data contain approximately 53,000 clones, around 80% of them seen just once; the ten biggest clones take up 7% to 10%. Sequences were obtained from PBMCs. These receptors originate from a young man in good health and CMV-seropositive.

The chain links TRBV4-2 to TRBJ2-3, with a weak D call TRBD2 (6 bases). V was cut by 4 bases and J by 1 base, with 15 bases left in between. Germline V lookup: CDR1 LGHNA, CDR2 YNFKEQ. The CDR3 has 16 residues. CDR3 loop: CASSRDIGGGTDTQYF. The CDR3 DNA follows: TGTGCCAGCAGCCGAGACATCGGGGGAGGCACAGATACGCAGTATTTT.

Only one count was recorded for this clone. The rearrangement joins TRBV18 to TRBJ1-6, with 11 bases lining up with TRBD1. The germline V gene encodes CDR1 KGHSH and CDR2 LQKENI. V lost 5 bases, J lost 10 bases, and 4 bases stayed unmatched. The CDR3 totals 14 residues. CDR3 DNA: TGTGCCAGCTCAAAGGGACAGGGGGAATCACCCCTCCACTTT. Protein sequence: CASSKGQGESPLHF.

The V gene is TRBV18, the J gene TRBJ2-7; 7 bases align to TRBD1. Germline assignment: CDR1 KGHSH and CDR2 LQKENI. The CDR3 contains 14 residues. V lost 2 bases to trimming and J lost 4 bases; unmatched junction nucleotides: 5. CDR3 loop: CASSPADREYEQYF. The CDR3 nucleotides read TGTGCCAGCTCACCAGCCGACAGGGAGTACGAGCAGTACTTC.

V usage is TRBV27 and J usage is TRBJ1-4, with 7 bases identical to TRBD1. Germline CDR1 is MNHEY and CDR2 is SMNVEV (reference sequence). The CDR3 length is 13 residues. The V and J ends lost 9 bases and 2 bases, in that order; junction bases with no gene match: 3. CDR3 sequence reads: CASSRGTNEKLFF. The CDR3, as DNA: TGTGCCAGTAGCAGGGGGACTAATGAAAAACTGTTTTTT. The complete variable domain, with remaining parts taken from reference TRBV27 and TRBJ1-4, reads EAQVTQNPRYLITVTGKKLTVTCSQNMNHEYMSWYRQDPGLGLRQIYYSMNVEVTDKGDVPEGYKVSRKEKRNFPLILESPSPNQTSLYFCASSRGTNEKLFFGSGTQLSVL.

The chain couples TRBV5-1 to TRBJ2-1; 8 bases are shared with TRBD1. CDR3 length: 12 amino acids. V was clipped by 4 bases and J by 10 bases; unmatched bases: 4. Germline lookup yields CDR1 SGHRS and CDR2 YFSETQ. CDR3 region: CASSHGDREQFF. CDR3 sequence (DNA): TGCGCCAGCAGCCACGGGGACAGGGAGCAGTTCTTC.

The chain uses TRBV30 and TRBJ1-3; a weak D match, TRBD1 (5 bases). Trimming pared 0 bases from V and 0 bases from J, leaving 27 bases between. CDR1 GTSNPN and CDR2 SVGIG come from the germline V gene (reference sequence). The CDR3 loop spans 21 amino acids. Written as DNA, the CDR3 is TGTGCCTGGAGTGTCATGATCGGGACTACCGAGGCTCAATACTCTGGAAACACCATATATTTT. Translating it yields CAWSVMIGTTEAQYSGNTIYF. The whole variable domain, remainder taken from reference TRBV30 and TRBJ1-3, is SQTIHQWPATLVQPVGSPLSLECTVEGTSNPNLYWYRQAAGRGLQLLFYSVGIGQISSEVPQNLSASRPQDRQFILSSKKLLLSDSGFYLCAWSVMIGTTEAQYSGNTIYFGEGSWLTVV.

The count of this clone is one. The chain couples TRBV5-1 to TRBJ2-5; D gene uncertain. The germline V gene has CDR1 SGHRS and CDR2 YFSETQ. This CDR3 contains 15 residues. Trimming removed 4 bases at V and 5 bases at J, with 18 bases between. This CDR3 is CASSPGFSSPETQYF. The CDR3 DNA reads TGCGCCAGCAGCCCGGGTTTTAGTAGCCCTGAGACCCAGTACTTC.

This clone occurred a few times. J is TRBJ1-1 and V is TRBV5-1; D remains unclear. Germline V gene lookup returns CDR1 SGHRS and CDR2 YFSETQ. There are 12 residues in the CDR3. The germline V and J ends were trimmed by 9 bases and 4 bases, with 13 bases remaining between them. CDR3 sequence (DNA): TGCGCCACCTGGTCGGAGGGCACTGAAGCTTTCTTT. Its translation is CATWSEGTEAFF.

Concerning this clone itself: An end of the junction does not agree with germline; a read error may underlie this. This sequence joins TRBV7-2 and TRBJ2-7; TRBD2 might be the D (5 bases). The CDR3 extends over 14 amino acids. In germline, CDR1 is SGHTA, CDR2 FQGNSA. This CDR3 reads CASSLVVFAWEQHF. The DNA of the CDR3 is TGTGCCAGCAGCTTAGTAGTTTTCGCGTGGGAGCAGCACTTC.

The chain combines TRBV30 with TRBJ2-3; TRBD1 is a possible D gene (5 bases). Germline V gene sequence: CDR1 GTSNPN, CDR2 SVGIG (reference sequence). CDR3 size: 16 residues. V gave up 2 bases and J gave up 0 bases, with 15 bases separating them. The CDR3 sequence is CAWSQVAGYSTDTQYF. DNA for the CDR3: TGTGCCTGGAGTCAGGTGGCAGGGTATAGCACAGATACGCAGTATTTT.

This clone has just a few counts. This chain joins TRBV10-3 and TRBJ1-5; no clear D. The germline V gene encodes CDR1 ENHRY and CDR2 SYGVKD. V lost 4 bases, J lost 2 bases, and 6 bases lay in between. This CDR3 region has 13 residues. The CDR3 loop reads CAISGAGNQPQHF. In DNA form, the CDR3 reads TGTGCCATCAGTGGGGCAGGCAATCAGCCCCAGCATTTT.